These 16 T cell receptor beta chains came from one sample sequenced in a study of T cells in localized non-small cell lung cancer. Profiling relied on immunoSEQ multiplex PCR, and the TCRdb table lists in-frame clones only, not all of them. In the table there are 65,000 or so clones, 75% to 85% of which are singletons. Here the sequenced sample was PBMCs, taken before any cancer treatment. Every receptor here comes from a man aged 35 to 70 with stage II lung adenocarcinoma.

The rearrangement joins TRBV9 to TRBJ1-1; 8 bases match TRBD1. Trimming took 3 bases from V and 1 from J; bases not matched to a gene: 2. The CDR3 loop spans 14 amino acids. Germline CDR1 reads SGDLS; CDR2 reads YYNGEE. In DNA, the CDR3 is TGTGCCAGCAGCGCCGACAGGGGGAACACTGAAGCTTTCTTT. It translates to CASSADRGNTEAFF.

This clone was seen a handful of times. Written as DNA, the CDR3 is TGTGCCAGTAGTATAGGCCAGGGGCAATTGATTTTTTATAGGCTGAACACTGAAGCTTTCTTT. It codes for CASSIGQGQLIFYRLNTEAFF. The chain couples TRBV19 to TRBJ1-1; a weak D match, TRBD1 (6 bases). The V gene's germline CDR1 is LNHDA and CDR2 SQIVND (reference sequence). Trimming took 1 base from V and 0 from J, leaving 27 bases between them. The CDR3 is 21 residues long.

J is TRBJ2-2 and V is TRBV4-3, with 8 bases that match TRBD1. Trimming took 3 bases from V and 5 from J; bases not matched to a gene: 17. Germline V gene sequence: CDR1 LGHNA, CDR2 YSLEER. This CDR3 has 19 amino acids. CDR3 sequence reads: CASSHPLIPGQEVTGELFF. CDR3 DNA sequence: TGCGCCAGCAGCCACCCCTTAATCCCGGGACAGGAGGTGACCGGGGAGCTGTTTTTT.

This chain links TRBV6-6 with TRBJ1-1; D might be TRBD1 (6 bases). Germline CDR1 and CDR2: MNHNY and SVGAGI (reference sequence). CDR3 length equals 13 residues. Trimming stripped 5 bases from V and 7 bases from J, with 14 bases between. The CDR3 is CASSLYQGYEAFF. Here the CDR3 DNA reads TGTGCCAGCAGTCTCTATCAGGGGTATGAAGCTTTCTTT.

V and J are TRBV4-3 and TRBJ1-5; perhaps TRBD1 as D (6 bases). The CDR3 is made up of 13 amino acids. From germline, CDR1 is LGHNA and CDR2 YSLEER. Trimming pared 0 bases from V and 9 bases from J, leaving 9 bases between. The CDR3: CASSQERGGPQHF. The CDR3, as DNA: TGCGCCAGCAGCCAAGAAAGGGGGGGGCCCCAGCATTTT.

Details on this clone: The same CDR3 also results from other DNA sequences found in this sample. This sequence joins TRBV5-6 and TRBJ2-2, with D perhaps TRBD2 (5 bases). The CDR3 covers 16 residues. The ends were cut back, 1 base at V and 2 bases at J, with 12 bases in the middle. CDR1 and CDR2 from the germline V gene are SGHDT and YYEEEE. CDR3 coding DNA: TGTGCCAGCAGCTTGCGATCTGGAGGTAACACCGGGGAGCTGTTTTTT. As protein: CASSLRSGGNTGELFF.

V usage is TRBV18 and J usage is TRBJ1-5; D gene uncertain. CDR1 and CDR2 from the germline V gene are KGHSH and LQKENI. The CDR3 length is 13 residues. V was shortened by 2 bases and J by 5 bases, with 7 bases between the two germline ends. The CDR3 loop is CASSPTKDQPQHF. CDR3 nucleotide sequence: TGTGCCAGCTCACCAACAAAGGATCAGCCCCAGCATTTT.

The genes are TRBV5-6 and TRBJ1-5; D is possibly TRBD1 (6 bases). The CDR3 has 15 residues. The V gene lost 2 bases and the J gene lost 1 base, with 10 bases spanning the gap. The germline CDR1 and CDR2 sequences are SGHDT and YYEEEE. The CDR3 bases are TGTGCCAGCAGCTTAGCGCAGGGGAGCAATCAGCCCCAGCATTTT. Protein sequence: CASSLAQGSNQPQHF.

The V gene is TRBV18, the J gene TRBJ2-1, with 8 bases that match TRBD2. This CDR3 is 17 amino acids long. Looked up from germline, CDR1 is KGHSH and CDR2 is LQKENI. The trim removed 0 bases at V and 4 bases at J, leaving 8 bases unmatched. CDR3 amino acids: CASSPPRAGREYNEQFF. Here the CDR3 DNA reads TGTGCCAGCTCACCACCAAGAGCCGGGAGGGAGTACAATGAGCAGTTCTTC.

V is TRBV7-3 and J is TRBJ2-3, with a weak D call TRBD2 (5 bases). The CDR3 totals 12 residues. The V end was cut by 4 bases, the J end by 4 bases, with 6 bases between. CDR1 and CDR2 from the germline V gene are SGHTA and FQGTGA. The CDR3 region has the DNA TGTGCCAGCAGCTCCGGGGCAGATACGCAGTATTTT. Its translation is CASSSGADTQYF. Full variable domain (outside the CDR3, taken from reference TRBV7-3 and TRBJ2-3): GAGVSQTPSNKVTEKGKYVELRCDPISGHTALYWYRQSLGQGPEFLIYFQGTGAADDSGLPNDRFFAVRPEGSVSTLKIQRTERGDSAVYLCASSSGADTQYFGPGTRLTVL.

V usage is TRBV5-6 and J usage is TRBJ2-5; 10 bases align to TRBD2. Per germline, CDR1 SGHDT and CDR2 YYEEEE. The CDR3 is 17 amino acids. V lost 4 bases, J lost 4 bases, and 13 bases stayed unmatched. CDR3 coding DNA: TGTGCCAGCAGCGTTCGGACTAGCGGATCCCGAAGAGAGACCCAGTACTTC. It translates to CASSVRTSGSRRETQYF.

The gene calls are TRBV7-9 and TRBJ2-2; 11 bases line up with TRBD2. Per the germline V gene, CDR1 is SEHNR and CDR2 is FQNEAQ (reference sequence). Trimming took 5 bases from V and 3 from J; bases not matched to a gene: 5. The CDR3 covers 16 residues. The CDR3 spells CASSRTSGGYTGELFF. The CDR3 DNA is TGTGCCAGCAGCCGTACTAGCGGGGGCTACACCGGGGAGCTGTTTTTT.

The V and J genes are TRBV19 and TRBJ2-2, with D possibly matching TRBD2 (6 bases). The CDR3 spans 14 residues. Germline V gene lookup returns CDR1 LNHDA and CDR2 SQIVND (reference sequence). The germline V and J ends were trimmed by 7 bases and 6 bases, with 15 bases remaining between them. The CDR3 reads CASKGTLRPGELFF. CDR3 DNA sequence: TGTGCCAGTAAAGGGACTCTCCGCCCCGGGGAGCTGTTTTTT.

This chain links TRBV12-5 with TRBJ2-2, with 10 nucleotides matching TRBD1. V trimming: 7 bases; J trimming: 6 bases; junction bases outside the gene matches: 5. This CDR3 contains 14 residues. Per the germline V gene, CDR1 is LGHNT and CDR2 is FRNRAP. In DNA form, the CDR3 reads TGTGCTAGTGAGCTGGGACAGGGGTCCGGGGAGCTGTTTTTT. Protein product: CASELGQGSGELFF.

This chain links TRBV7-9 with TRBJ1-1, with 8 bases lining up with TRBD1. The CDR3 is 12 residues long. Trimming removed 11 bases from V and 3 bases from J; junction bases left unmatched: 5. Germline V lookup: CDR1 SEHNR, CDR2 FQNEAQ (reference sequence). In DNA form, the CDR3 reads TGTGCCGGCATGACAGGGGACACTGAAGCTTTCTTT. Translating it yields CAGMTGDTEAFF.

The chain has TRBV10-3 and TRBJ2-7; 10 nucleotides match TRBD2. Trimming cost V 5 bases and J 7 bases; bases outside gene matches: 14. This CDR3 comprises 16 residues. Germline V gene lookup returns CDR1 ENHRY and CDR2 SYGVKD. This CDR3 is CAISRGTASGSVEQYF. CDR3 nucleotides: TGTGCCATCAGTAGAGGCACGGCTAGCGGGAGTGTGGAGCAGTACTTC.